This TCR beta chain was identified during a study of blood T cell repertoires in COVID-19. Turning to the study itself: COVID-19 samples, acute and convalescent, were from the United States, Italy and Spain.

This clone was observed a single time. TCRdb keeps only in-frame clones here, not all; method: immunoSEQ multiplex PCR. The data show fewer than 350,000 clones, with 85% to 90% seen just once and about 12% held by the top ten. The sequence was collected from a woman in her thirties with COVID-19, enrolled during active disease. Sequencing was carried out using peripheral blood.

The CDR3 is CASSDSLRAGKNTEAFF. In nucleotides, the CDR3 is TGTGCCAGCAGTGACTCGCTTCGGGCAGGGAAGAACACTGAAGCTTTCTTT. The chain combines TRBV6-4 with TRBJ1-1; weak D call: TRBD1 (5 bases). In germline, CDR1 is MRHNA, CDR2 SNTAGT. The length of the CDR3 is 17 residues. The V gene lost 0 bases and the J gene lost 1 base, with 15 bases spanning the gap.